Below are 23 T cell receptor beta chains sequenced from a single sample in a study of blood T cell repertoires in COVID-19. TCRdb keeps only in-frame clones here, not all; method: immunoSEQ multiplex PCR. Among 250,000 to 400,000 clones listed, roughly 88% were seen once. The sample comprised peripheral blood. These receptors all come from a woman younger than 45 with COVID-19, enrolled during active disease.

The chain links TRBV7-9 to TRBJ2-1; the match to TRBD2 covers 8 bases. V lost 1 base, J lost 4 bases, and 6 bases stayed unmatched. Per germline, CDR1 SEHNR and CDR2 FQNEAQ (reference sequence). This CDR3 is 16 amino acids long. CDR3 bases: TGTGCCAGCAGCTTAGGTCGGACTAGCTTTTACAATGAGCAGTTCTTC. Its protein product is CASSLGRTSFYNEQFF.

V is TRBV10-1 and J is TRBJ2-2, with D perhaps matching TRBD2 (5 bases). This CDR3 contains 13 residues. V gave up 3 bases and J gave up 8 bases, with 10 bases separating them. Per germline, CDR1 WNHNN and CDR2 SYGVQD (reference sequence). The DNA for the CDR3 is TGCGCCAGCAGTGATAGGCTAGCTGGGGAGCTGTTTTTT. This translates into CASSDRLAGELFF.

The table lists this clone with a few counts. The V and J genes are TRBV15 and TRBJ1-3; TRBD1 matches at 9 bases. Germline-derived CDR1 and CDR2 are LNHNV and YYDKDF (reference sequence). The V segment lost 0 bases and the J segment 10 bases; nucleotides outside the gene matches: 7. CDR3 size: 15 residues. In DNA, the CDR3 is TGTGCCACCAGCAGAGATCCCGGGACAGGGATAACCATATATTTT. Amino acid sequence: CATSRDPGTGITIYF.

This chain uses TRBV19 with TRBJ1-4; possibly TRBD1 for D (6 bases). The V end was cut by 4 bases, the J end by 4 bases, with 16 bases between. CDR1 and CDR2 (germline): LNHDA, SQIVND (reference sequence). The CDR3 extends over 16 amino acids. The CDR3 is CASSTLSGAFNEKLFF. The CDR3 nucleotides read TGTGCCAGTAGTACCTTATCAGGGGCCTTTAATGAAAAACTGTTTTTT.

The genes are TRBV6-5 and TRBJ1-6, with 7 positions matching TRBD1. This CDR3 contains 15 residues. The ends lost 7 bases at V and 4 bases at J; junction bases unmatched: 7. Germline lookup yields CDR1 MNHEY and CDR2 SVGAGI. This CDR3 reads CASTPRDRYNSPLHF. CDR3 DNA sequence: TGTGCCAGCACACCCCGGGACAGATATAATTCACCCCTCCACTTT.

The chain couples TRBV11-2 to TRBJ2-2, with a tentative D call TRBD1 (7 bases). CDR3 length equals 15 residues. The germline V and J ends were trimmed by 2 bases and 5 bases, with 12 bases remaining between them. Germline V lookup: CDR1 SGHAT, CDR2 FQNNGV. The CDR3 DNA reads TGTGCCAGCAGCTTACGCGGGACAGAAACCGGGGAGCTGTTTTTT. This translates into CASSLRGTETGELFF.

The chain has TRBV7-2 and TRBJ2-7, with 7 bases identical to TRBD2. The CDR3 length is 14 residues. J lost 5 bases, V lost 6 bases, and 10 bases had no gene match. Germline assignment: CDR1 SGHTA and CDR2 FQGNSA. This CDR3 is CASSPLSGSNEQYF. Written as DNA, the CDR3 is TGTGCCAGCAGTCCCCTTAGCGGGTCTAACGAGCAGTACTTC.

This sequence joins TRBV11-2 and TRBJ1-1, with TRBD1 matching 8 bases. Germline trimming cut 0 bases from V and 1 base from J; bases unmatched to any gene: 1. The CDR3 sequence is 15 residues long. Germline lookup yields CDR1 SGHAT and CDR2 FQNNGV. CDR3 sequence: CASSLDDRGNTEAFF. Written as DNA, the CDR3 is TGTGCCAGCAGCTTAGATGACAGGGGGAACACTGAAGCTTTCTTT.

The V gene is TRBV4-1, the J gene TRBJ2-5; 8 bases fit TRBD2. With V trimmed by 1 base and J by 4 bases, 8 bases remained unmatched. Germline CDR1 reads MGHRA; CDR2 reads YSYEKL. CDR3 length: 16 amino acids. Here the CDR3 DNA reads TGCGCCAGCAGCCAAGTTCAACGGGAGGGAGGAGAGACCCAGTACTTC. It encodes CASSQVQREGGETQYF.

The chain is built from TRBV27 and TRBJ1-3, with D possibly TRBD1 on 6 matching bases. V was pared by 6 bases and J by 1 base, with 10 bases between. This CDR3 spans 14 amino acids. CDR1 is MNHEY and CDR2 is SMNVEV in the germline V gene (reference sequence). The CDR3 here is CASSPGASGNTIYF. In DNA form, the CDR3 reads TGTGCCAGCAGCCCAGGGGCGTCTGGAAACACCATATATTTT.

The V and J genes are TRBV19 and TRBJ2-7; 11 nucleotides align to TRBD1. Germline V lookup: CDR1 LNHDA, CDR2 SQIVND (reference sequence). V shed 11 bases and J 2 bases; nucleotides not matched to a gene: 8. The CDR3 sequence is 14 residues long. In nucleotides, the CDR3 is TGTGCCTCAAATCAGGGACAGGGGGCCTACGAGCAGTACTTC. Translated: CASNQGQGAYEQYF.

The V gene is TRBV30, the J gene TRBJ1-3, with D possibly matching TRBD1 (6 bases). Trimming stripped 6 bases from V and 2 bases from J, with 14 bases between. The CDR3 spans 14 residues. CDR1 is GTSNPN, CDR2 SVGIG, per germline (reference sequence). The CDR3 loop reads CACQMTGAGNTIYF. CDR3 in DNA: TGTGCCTGCCAAATGACAGGAGCTGGAAACACCATATATTTT. Looking up the rest from reference TRBV30 and TRBJ1-3 gives the full variable domain: SQTIHQWPATLVQPVGSPLSLECTVEGTSNPNLYWYRQAAGRGLQLLFYSVGIGQISSEVPQNLSASRPQDRQFILSSKKLLLSDSGFYLCACQMTGAGNTIYFGEGSWLTVV.

This clone was found a few times. The chain combines TRBV19 with TRBJ2-7; tentative D call: TRBD1 (6 bases). V lost 7 bases and J lost 2, with 15 bases in between. Per the germline V gene, CDR1 is LNHDA and CDR2 is SQIVND (reference sequence). The CDR3 is 14 amino acids. The CDR3, as DNA: TGTGCCAGTAATAGGGACATAGAAGCCTACGAGCAGTACTTC. Translated: CASNRDIEAYEQYF.

The V and J genes are TRBV21-1 and TRBJ1-3. TRBV21-1 is annotated as a pseudogene. The CDR3 has 17 amino acids. CDR3 DNA sequence: TGTGCCAGCAGTCCCGCGGGGGGGAGACCCTCTGGAAACACCATATATTTT. Amino acid sequence: CASSPAGGRPSGNTIYF.

J is TRBJ2-7 and V is TRBV28; a possible D gene is TRBD2 (6 bases). In germline, CDR1 is MDHEN, CDR2 SYDVKM. There are 16 residues in the CDR3. The V and J ends lost 10 bases and 3 bases respectively, with 25 bases between them. Written as DNA, the CDR3 is TGTGCCACCTTCGGCGAAAGCCGGGACTCATACTACGAGCAGTACTTC. Translating it yields CATFGESRDSYYEQYF.

The chain joins TRBV4-1 to TRBJ1-5; no reliable D call. CDR3 length: 14 residues. Germline V gene sequence: CDR1 MGHRA, CDR2 YSYEKL. V shed 0 bases and J shed 7 bases, with 10 bases lying between them. This chain's CDR3 is CASSQDPGGQPQHF. DNA for the CDR3: TGCGCCAGCAGCCAAGACCCGGGAGGCCAGCCCCAGCATTTT.

The rearrangement uses TRBV7-8 and TRBJ2-3; TRBD2 matches 8 bases. Per germline, CDR1 SGHVS and CDR2 FQNEAQ. J lost 4 bases, V lost 5 bases, and 14 bases had no gene match. The CDR3 has 17 residues. The CDR3 protein is CASSRPTRGLGADTQYF. DNA of the CDR3: TGTGCCAGCAGCCGCCCGACAAGGGGACTAGGCGCAGATACGCAGTATTTT.

The V gene is TRBV6-1, the J gene TRBJ1-2, with TRBD1 identical over 7 bases. The J segment lost 3 bases and the V segment lost 3 bases, leaving 7 bases of the junction unmatched. Germline CDR1 MNHNS, CDR2 SASEGT. CDR3 length: 15 residues. In DNA, the CDR3 is TGTGCCAGCAGTGAGATTGAGGACAGGTACTATGGCTACACCTTC. It yields the protein CASSEIEDRYYGYTF.

The J gene is TRBJ2-1, the V gene TRBV6-5; 7 positions match TRBD2. Germline V gives CDR1 MNHEY, CDR2 SVGAGI. The CDR3 extends over 15 amino acids. J gave up 8 bases and V 2 bases, and 9 bases lay outside the gene matches. CDR3 amino acids: CASSYPREGSDEQFF. The CDR3 DNA follows: TGTGCCAGCAGTTACCCGAGGGAGGGATCCGATGAGCAGTTCTTC.

The chain is built from TRBV19 and TRBJ1-4; D is uncertain. The germline V gene encodes CDR1 LNHDA and CDR2 SQIVND (reference sequence). Trimming shortened V by 10 bases and J by 3 bases, and 12 bases separated the two germline ends. CDR3 size: 13 residues. The CDR3 reads CATRRGPNEKLFF. The CDR3 DNA sequence: TGTGCCACCAGGCGTGGGCCTAATGAAAAACTGTTTTTT. The variable domain in full, completed from reference TRBV19 and TRBJ1-4, reads DGGITQSPKYLFRKEGQNVTLSCEQNLNHDAMYWYRQDPGQGLRLIYYSQIVNDFQKGDIAEGYSVSREKKESFPLTVTSAQKNPTAFYLCATRRGPNEKLFFGSGTQLSVL.

About this clone: In the same sample, other DNA sequences code for this CDR3. The chain combines TRBV6-5 with TRBJ1-1, with D uncertain. The CDR3 spans 13 residues. V shed 0 bases and J shed 1 base, with 3 bases lying between them. CDR1 is MNHEY and CDR2 is SVGAGI in the germline V gene. The CDR3 nucleotides read TGTGCCAGCAGTTACTCTCAGAACACTGAAGCTTTCTTT. Protein: CASSYSQNTEAFF.

The chain combines TRBV19 with TRBJ2-7; D possibly corresponds to TRBD1 (6 bases). The germline CDR1 and CDR2 sequences are LNHDA and SQIVND (reference sequence). With 2 bases removed from V and 4 bases from J, the gap between germline ends came to 9 bases. This CDR3 spans 13 amino acids. DNA of the CDR3: TGTGCCAGTAGTATAAAACAGGGTTACGAGCAGTACTTC. It specifies CASSIKQGYEQYF. The full variable domain, with the rest looked up from reference TRBV19 and TRBJ2-7, is DGGITQSPKYLFRKEGQNVTLSCEQNLNHDAMYWYRQDPGQGLRLIYYSQIVNDFQKGDIAEGYSVSREKKESFPLTVTSAQKNPTAFYLCASSIKQGYEQYFGPGTRLTVT.

This clone was seen a handful of times. The V call is TRBV29-1, the J call TRBJ1-6; 7 bases map to TRBD1. The CDR3 length is 13 residues. Trimming at V came to 7 bases and at J to 4 bases, leaving 4 bases not matched to a gene. Per germline, CDR1 SQVTM and CDR2 ANQGSEA. The DNA for the CDR3 is TGCAGCGCCGGGGACAGATATAATTCACCCCTCCACTTT. It is translated as CSAGDRYNSPLHF.